Below, one T cell receptor (beta chain) is given with its context. Its antigen is undetermined. Different DNA sequences within this sample yield the same CDR3. Treatment: around 19 received Ad26.COV2.S at low or high dose, single or two shots; about 5 received placebo; per-sample allocation not given. Repertoires come from day 63 after the first vaccine or placebo injection. Libraries were prepared by immunoSEQ multiplex PCR; TCRdb keeps only in-frame clonotypes and omits some of them. The sample carries about 410,000 clones, 92% recorded once. CDR1 and CDR2 (germline): SGHRS, YFSETQ. The CDR3 length is 14 residues. The V gene end was trimmed by 4 bases and the J gene end by 5 bases; junction bases not matched to a gene: 3. This sample was taken from a study of Ad26.COV2.S vaccination and SARS-CoV-2 variants. Study-wide context: Ad26.COV2.S, an intramuscular injection, was given once or twice 56 days apart. Study-wide results and caveats: People who got the vaccine or the placebo had similar non-spike TCR breadth.

V is TRBV5-1 and J is TRBJ1-4; 9 bases are a match to TRBD1. The sample was peripheral blood, taken in a trial of Ad26.COV2.S vaccine versus placebo. This clonotype originated in a person between 18 and 65 years old who received the Ad26.COV2.S COVID-19 vaccine or a placebo. The CDR3 DNA follows: TGCGCCAGCAGCCTCGGACAGGGGAATGAAAAACTGTTTTTT. As protein: CASSLGQGNEKLFF.